This T cell receptor beta chain originates from a study of blood T cells in healthy people across ages. The CDR3 sequence is 15 residues long. The trim removed 4 bases at V and 2 bases at J, leaving 7 bases unmatched. A second PCR of 7 to 11 cycles used a sample-barcoded 5' primer and a J-beta primer mix. Using its own MiXCR run on the 5' RACE reads, TCRdb lists one record per CDR3 protein. The profile shows about 620,000 distinct CDR3 sequences, more than 45% of them singletons. The chain couples TRBV12-3 or TRBV12-4 to TRBJ1-2; TRBD1 agrees at 7 bases. The receptor's source is a woman over 75 in good health. The specimen sequenced was blood. The CDR3 region is CASSSFEGQNYGYTF. The CDR3 DNA follows: TGTGCCAGCAGTTCGTTCGAGGGACAGAACTATGGCTACACCTTC.